The 19 T cell receptor beta chains listed next were all sequenced from one sample in a study of T cell clonality in common variable immunodeficiency (dated by TCRdb to the mid-2010s). The library was built by means of the immunoSEQ multiplex PCR assay. TCRdb stores this immuneACCESS table with in-frame sequences only. Part of the clones is absent; in the studies checked, under half of the shortfall reflects unresolved V genes, and no reason is known for the rest. The sample records around 50,000 clones, none occurring a single time. 5.4% of the sample belongs to the ten largest clones. The specimen was peripheral blood mononuclear cells. These receptors were obtained from a person between 18 and 75 years old in good health.

This clone was detected ten times or more. The sequenced fragment ends 3 residues before the CDR3 boundary, so the rest is inferred from the germline J gene. This chain connects TRBV19 to TRBJ2-1; maybe TRBD2 (6 bases). The CDR3 runs to 15 residues. Germline CDR1 is LNHDA and CDR2 is SQIVND (reference sequence). Trimming removed 3 bases from V and 8 bases from J, with 17 bases in between. The CDR3 DNA, read in part, is TGTGCCAGTAGTATTTTGTGGGGGGTATCTCATGAG. The encoded protein is CASSILWGVSHE. In full, the CDR3 reads CASSILWGVSHEQFF. The full variable domain, in which reference TRBV19 and TRBJ2-1 provide the parts outside the CDR3, is DGGITQSPKYLFRKEGQNVTLSCEQNLNHDAMYWYRQDPGQGLRLIYYSQIVNDFQKGDIAEGYSVSREKKESFPLTVTSAQKNPTAFYLCASSILWGVSHEQFFGPGTRLTVL.

As to this clone: The CDR3 end is not reached by the read, which stops 3 residues before it; the germline J gene fills it in. This chain joins TRBV2 and TRBJ1-3; 8 bases match TRBD1. With 4 bases clipped from V and 1 base from J, the junction kept 9 bases outside the gene matches. Germline V gene data show CDR1 as SNHLY and CDR2 as FYNNEI. The CDR3 is 17 amino acids. CDR3 bases read: TGTGCCAGCAGTGTTGGGCGACAGGGGCGATCTGGAAACACC. It codes for CASSVGRQGRSGNT. The full CDR3 protein reads CASSVGRQGRSGNTIYF.

This clone showed up many times. The sequenced fragment ends 3 residues before the CDR3 boundary, so the rest is inferred from the germline J gene. V gene TRBV7-9 combines with J gene TRBJ2-5; 9 bases agree with TRBD1. V dropped 6 bases and J dropped 2; count of bases not matched to a gene: 1. Germline CDR1 and CDR2: SEHNR and FQNEAQ (reference sequence). The CDR3 covers 13 residues. The CDR3 loop is CASRGQGQETQYF. The CDR3 DNA, read in part, is TGTGCCAGCAGAGGACAGGGGCAAGAGACC.

This clone was counted ten times or more. The CDR3 is cut off 3 residues early in the read; its end comes from the germline J gene. The chain has TRBV5-6 and TRBJ2-5; weak D call: TRBD2 (6 bases). Germline CDR1 and CDR2: SGHDT and YYEEEE. The CDR3 is 13 residues long. The V end was cut by 4 bases, the J end by 5 bases, with 12 bases between. This chain's CDR3 is CASSTRLGETQYF. CDR3 DNA (partial): TGTGCCAGCAGCACCCGACTAGGGGAGACC.

As to this clone: From the germline J gene comes the end of the CDR3, since the read stops 3 residues before it. V is TRBV7-2 and J is TRBJ2-7, with D tentatively TRBD1 (5 bases). The CDR3 has 13 residues. V was cut by 4 bases and J by 1 base, with 8 bases left in between. CDR1 is SGHTA, CDR2 FQGNSA, per germline. The sequenced part of the CDR3 DNA is TGTGCCAGCAGCTCCAGGGCGTCCTACGAG. Its translation is CASSSRASYE. The entire CDR3 is CASSSRASYEQYF. Full variable domain (rest looked up from reference TRBV7-2 and TRBJ2-7): GAGVSQSPSNKVTEKGKDVELRCDPISGHTALYWYRQSLGQGLEFLIYFQGNSAPDKSGLPSDRFSAERTGGSVSTLTIQRTQQEDSAVYLCASSSRASYEQYFGPGTRLTVT.

This clone was counted many times. Sequencing ends 3 residues short of the CDR3 end; the germline J gene provides the rest. This rearrangement joins TRBV20-1 to TRBJ1-2; D might be TRBD1 (6 bases). Trimming shortened V by 6 bases and J by 1 base, and 15 bases separated the two germline ends. CDR3 size: 14 residues. CDR1 DFQATT and CDR2 SNEGSKA come from the germline V gene (reference sequence). CDR3 residues: CSAPGQGDNYGYTF. CDR3 DNA, as far as it was read: TGCAGTGCACCGGGACAAGGAGATAACTATGGC.

In this sample, this clone turned up many times. The read ends 3 residues shy of where the CDR3 ends; the end is completed using the germline J gene. This chain uses TRBV20-1 with TRBJ1-1; D possibly corresponds to TRBD1 (6 bases). This CDR3 contains 13 residues. Trimming pared 0 bases from V and 2 bases from J, leaving 7 bases between. Germline V gene sequence: CDR1 DFQATT, CDR2 SNEGSKA (reference sequence). CDR3 region: CSAREDSNTEAFF. The CDR3 DNA, read in part, is TGCAGTGCTAGAGAGGACAGCAACACTGAA.

This clone was counted many times. The read is 3 residues too short to cover the CDR3 end, so that end is filled in from the germline J gene. The chain carries TRBV5-1 and TRBJ2-2; a weak D match, TRBD2 (6 bases). CDR3 size: 16 residues. From germline, CDR1 is SGHRS and CDR2 YFSETQ. Trimming took 0 bases from V and 0 from J, leaving 9 bases between them. The sequenced CDR3 bases are TGCGCCAGCAGCTTGGTTCGCGGGGCGAACACCGGGGAG. The encoded protein is CASSLVRGANTGE. The complete CDR3 protein is CASSLVRGANTGELFF.

This clone was found many times. CDR3 DNA, as far as it was read: TGCAGTGCGGGGGACAGGGGAAGTGGGGCCAACGTC. Translating gives CSAGDRGSGANV. The entire CDR3 reads CSAGDRGSGANVLTF. The chain employs TRBV20-1 and TRBJ2-6, with TRBD1 identical over 10 bases. The read falls 3 residues short of the CDR3 end, and the missing part is taken from the germline J gene. The CDR3 contains 15 residues. The trim removed 6 bases at V and 3 bases at J, leaving 5 bases unmatched. The germline CDR1 and CDR2 sequences are DFQATT and SNEGSKA (reference sequence).

The table lists this clone with many counts. The CDR3 end is not reached by the read, which stops 3 residues before it; the germline J gene fills it in. The V call is TRBV20-1, the J call TRBJ1-5, with D uncertain. The CDR3 sequence is 15 residues long. The V end was cut by 6 bases, the J end by 0 bases, with 15 bases between. The germline gives CDR1 DFQATT, CDR2 SNEGSKA (reference sequence). CDR3 region: CSASPSTDSNQPQHF. The sequenced part of the CDR3 DNA is TGCAGTGCAAGCCCCTCCACTGATAGCAATCAGCCC.

There are a few counts of this clone. Coverage ceases 3 residues before the CDR3 finishes, and the germline J gene fills in the end. The chain links TRBV19 to TRBJ1-2; unclear D gene. This CDR3 region has 12 residues. Germline CDR1 LNHDA, CDR2 SQIVND (reference sequence). The sequenced part of the CDR3 DNA is TGTGCCAGTAGTATTCCACAGAACGGC. Its translation is CASSIPQNG. The full CDR3 sequence reads CASSIPQNGYTF.

This clone was seen ten or more times. CDR3 amino acids: CASSPTLGTSGTDTQYF. The sequenced part of the CDR3 DNA is TGTGCCAGCTCACCGACCCTTGGGACTAGCGGAACAGATACG. This rearrangement joins TRBV18 to TRBJ2-3, with TRBD2 identical over 11 bases. The read ends 3 residues shy of where the CDR3 ends; the end is completed using the germline J gene. The CDR3 runs to 17 residues. V was clipped by 3 bases and J by 3 bases; unmatched bases: 8. Germline CDR1 reads KGHSH; CDR2 reads LQKENI.

This clone was seen ten or more times. The CDR3 is cut off 3 residues early in the read; its end comes from the germline J gene. This chain joins TRBV20-1 and TRBJ1-5; TRBD1 agrees at 8 bases. This CDR3 region has 14 residues. From germline, CDR1 is DFQATT and CDR2 SNEGSKA (reference sequence). J gave up 0 bases and V 6 bases, and 4 bases lay outside the gene matches. Incomplete CDR3 DNA: TGCAGTGCCTGGACAGGGTATAGCAATCAGCCC. Translated: CSAWTGYSNQP. Given in full, the CDR3 is CSAWTGYSNQPQHF.

This clone has ten or more counts. Read data end 3 residues before the CDR3 end; the end is taken from the germline J gene. The chain carries TRBV20-1 and TRBJ2-1; D might be TRBD2 (5 bases). There are 14 residues in the CDR3. CDR1 is DFQATT and CDR2 is SNEGSKA in the germline V gene (reference sequence). V lost 0 bases, J lost 4 bases, and 10 bases lay in between. The sequenced CDR3 bases are TGCAGTGCTAGAGATGGAGGCAGGTACAATGAG. It specifies CSARDGGRYNE. The entire CDR3 is CSARDGGRYNEQFF.

Many counts were recorded for this clone. CDR3 bases read: TGTGCCAGCAGACGGGACAGCTCCGGGGAG. Translated: CASRRDSSGE. The CDR3, in full, reads CASRRDSSGELFF. The genes are TRBV2 and TRBJ2-2; 7 nucleotides agree with TRBD1. The read finishes 3 residues shy of the CDR3 end, and the germline J gene is used to complete it. The CDR3 has 13 amino acids. The ends lost 6 bases at V and 6 bases at J; junction bases unmatched: 4. Germline CDR1 reads SNHLY; CDR2 reads FYNNEI.

This clone was picked up many times. Read data end 3 residues before the CDR3 end; the end is taken from the germline J gene. The rearrangement links TRBV6-2 or TRBV6-3 to TRBJ2-1, with a possible D match to TRBD1 (5 bases). Trimming stripped 10 bases from V and 4 bases from J, with 8 bases between. CDR3 length: 11 amino acids. Germline V gives CDR1 MNHEY, CDR2 SVGEGT. CDR3 DNA (partial): TGTGCCACAAACAGGTACAATGAG. Protein sequence: CATNRYNE. The complete CDR3 protein is CATNRYNEQFF.

This clone came up many times. The read ends 3 residues early relative to the CDR3; the germline J gene fills the gap. This chain joins TRBV5-1 and TRBJ2-5; TRBD1 agrees at 12 bases. The V and J ends lost 3 bases and 0 bases, in that order; junction bases with no gene match: 3. The CDR3 spans 16 residues. In germline, CDR1 is SGHRS, CDR2 YFSETQ. The CDR3 is CASSSGTGGYQETQYF. The CDR3 DNA, read in part, is TGCGCCAGCAGCTCCGGGACAGGGGGCTACCAAGAGACC.

In regard to this clone: The read falls 3 residues short of the CDR3 end, and the missing part is taken from the germline J gene. V and J are TRBV5-4 and TRBJ2-1; TRBD2 matches 9 bases. Germline lookup yields CDR1 SGHNT and CDR2 YYREEE (reference sequence). V shed 0 bases, J shed 6 bases, and the junction held 4 bases outside the gene matches. This CDR3 comprises 15 residues. Partial CDR3 DNA: TGTGCCAGCAGCTTGGGTAGCGGGAGTGGCAATGAG. It is translated as CASSLGSGSGNE. The whole CDR3 protein reads CASSLGSGSGNEQFF.

This clone was counted many times. Coverage ceases 3 residues before the CDR3 finishes, and the germline J gene fills in the end. The J gene is TRBJ2-5, the V gene TRBV19, with unresolved D. The length of the CDR3 is 12 residues. Trimming cost V 0 bases and J 5 bases, with 4 bases left between them. The germline V gene has CDR1 LNHDA and CDR2 SQIVND (reference sequence). The DNA read from the CDR3 is TGTGCCAGTAGTATAGATCTGGAGACC. Translated: CASSIDLET. The whole CDR3 sequence reads CASSIDLETQYF.